Listed below are T cell receptor beta chains from one sample, sequenced in a study of cytomegalovirus exposure and HLA in healthy donors. Libraries were prepared by immunoSEQ multiplex PCR; TCRdb keeps only in-frame clonotypes and omits some of them. The table includes roughly 80,000 clones, about 60% detected once. Sequenced material: PBMCs. The receptors derive from a man aged 25-45 years in good health and CMV-seropositive. Each CDR3 is given with its conserved first and last residue. Each record gives: J gene, V gene, D gene, CDR3 protein. A D gene is named only where the DNA matches it firmly.

J: TRBJ2-3
V: TRBV30
D: TRBD2
CDR3: CAWSKAGATDTQYF

J: -
V: TRBV7-2
D: TRBD2
CDR3: CASSGGGAGDYEQYF

J: TRBJ2-5
V: TRBV10-1
D: TRBD2
CDR3: CASSPRAGGIETQYF

J: TRBJ1-5
V: TRBV29-1
D: -
CDR3: CSVEIVRNQPQHF

J: TRBJ2-7
V: TRBV10-3
D: -
CDR3: CAIRESSREQYF

J: TRBJ1-1
V: TRBV5-6
D: TRBD1
CDR3: CASSLEQGALATEAFF

J: TRBJ1-4
V: TRBV6-1
D: TRBD1
CDR3: CASSGGTGSSEKLFF

J: TRBJ1-1
V: TRBV6-5
D: -
CDR3: CASRTTENTEAFF

J: TRBJ2-3
V: TRBV12-5
D: TRBD2
CDR3: CASGSGAGTSSTDTQYF

J: TRBJ1-1
V: TRBV25-1
D: -
CDR3: CASSEEGRTEAFF

J: TRBJ2-3
V: TRBV27
D: TRBD2
CDR3: CASSLSGTPDTQYF

J: TRBJ1-5
V: TRBV27
D: -
CDR3: CASSLVPLNQPQHF

J: TRBJ1-2
V: TRBV28
D: -
CDR3: CASGGAGYGYTF

J: TRBJ2-7
V: TRBV27
D: TRBD2
CDR3: CASRLAGVGYEQYF

J: TRBJ2-1
V: TRBV19
D: -
CDR3: CASILRAQFF

J: TRBJ1-2
V: TRBV18
D: TRBD1
CDR3: CASSRDREYGYTF

J: TRBJ2-7
V: TRBV11-3
D: TRBD2
CDR3: CASSTGLAGPIYF

J: TRBJ1-2
V: TRBV2
D: TRBD1
CDR3: CASSGDRDPGYTF

J: TRBJ1-5
V: TRBV10-3
D: -
CDR3: CAISREGDQPQHF

J: TRBJ2-6
V: TRBV27
D: TRBD1
CDR3: CASRPQGAPGANVLTF

J: TRBJ1-2
V: TRBV5-6
D: -
CDR3: CASSRAGTHYGYTF

J: TRBJ1-1
V: TRBV4-2
D: -
CDR3: CASSLNRGEAFF

J: TRBJ1-1
V: TRBV28
D: -
CDR3: CASSLIREGTEAFF

J: TRBJ2-3
V: TRBV18
D: -
CDR3: CASSPTGLTDTQYF

J: TRBJ1-4
V: TRBV28
D: -
CDR3: CASQGSITNNEKLFF

J: TRBJ2-4
V: TRBV28
D: -
CDR3: CASSPRDIVAKNIQYF

J: TRBJ2-1
V: TRBV7-2
D: -
CDR3: CASSFVPGTGSYNEQFF

J: TRBJ2-3
V: TRBV25-1
D: TRBD2
CDR3: CASASSGGIGTQYF

J: TRBJ1-4
V: TRBV27
D: TRBD1
CDR3: CASSFRGQGATNEKLFF

J: TRBJ2-2
V: TRBV7-3
D: TRBD1
CDR3: CASSFDRGGELFF

J: TRBJ1-1
V: TRBV7-9
D: TRBD1
CDR3: CASSLVGQGPTEAFF

J: TRBJ2-1
V: TRBV19
D: TRBD2
CDR3: CASSTGLAGANEQFF

J: TRBJ2-7
V: TRBV12-5
D: -
CDR3: CAPWRGGYEQYF